These 22 T cell receptor beta chains were sequenced from one sample in a study of T cells expressing NK-cell markers. TCRdb reprocessed the 5' RACE reads and stores each CDR3 protein as one record, lacking DNA. This table lists roughly 350,000 distinct CDR3 sequences. Sequencing was done on a sample of blood T cells: a sorted CD56 or NKG2C T cell subset, CD4+ or CD8+ T cells, or bulk PBMC T cells (not recorded which). The source is a man aged 18-75 years in good health.

The rearrangement links TRBV3-1 to TRBJ1-2; TCRdb proposes TRBD1, but this gene call is untestable without DNA. CDR3 length equals 16 residues. Germline V gene data show CDR1 as LGHDT and CDR2 as YNNKEL (reference sequence). CDR3: CASSQSYRTGGYGYTF.

The chain combines TRBV7-3 with TRBJ1-2; absent DNA, TCRdb's TRBD1 call cannot be checked. Germline lookup yields CDR1 SGHTA and CDR2 FQGTGA. The CDR3 consists of 16 residues. This chain's CDR3 is CASSLGPPGRNYGYTF.

The chain links TRBV5-1 to TRBJ2-3. The germline V gene has CDR1 SGHRS and CDR2 YFSETQ. This CDR3 is built from 14 residues. This CDR3 reads CASSLDLNGRTQYF.

The V call is TRBV12-3 or TRBV12-4, the J call TRBJ2-3; TCRdb's assignment of TRBD2 cannot be checked, as there is no DNA. The CDR3 runs to 18 residues. The CDR3 sequence: CASSSWGVAGGRGDTQYF.

V is TRBV12-3 or TRBV12-4 and J is TRBJ2-3; the TRBD1 assignment by TCRdb is unverifiable without DNA. The CDR3 is 17 amino acids. The CDR3 region is CASSPRGRGGLRDTQYF.

This chain uses TRBV7-8 with TRBJ2-4; TCRdb names TRBD2, which stays unverified in the absence of DNA. The CDR3 consists of 14 residues. Germline loops: CDR1 SGHVS, CDR2 FQNEAQ. The CDR3 spells CASSPSEAKNIQYF.

The rearrangement links TRBV2 to TRBJ2-7; TCRdb names TRBD2, which stays unverified in the absence of DNA. The CDR3 runs to 13 residues. Looked up from germline, CDR1 is SNHLY and CDR2 is FYNNEI. CDR3 protein: CASSETRWREQYF.

CDR3 in amino acids: CASSPSGVDTEAFF. This rearrangement joins TRBV11-1 to TRBJ1-1. Germline assignment: CDR1 SGHAT and CDR2 FQDESV (reference sequence). This CDR3 region has 14 residues.

The J gene is TRBJ2-3, the V gene TRBV24-1. The CDR3 spans 17 residues. Per the germline V gene, CDR1 is KGHDR and CDR2 is SFDVKD. The CDR3 spells CATSDLGSGGGTDTQYF.

CDR3 protein: CASSVSGETQYF. V and J are TRBV28 and TRBJ2-5; TCRdb designates TRBD1, a call that cannot be tested without DNA. The germline V gene has CDR1 MDHEN and CDR2 SYDVKM. The CDR3 covers 12 residues.

V is TRBV19 and J is TRBJ2-1; there is no DNA to check the TCRdb D call of TRBD2. The CDR3 has 18 residues. Germline CDR1 LNHDA, CDR2 SQIVND (reference sequence). The CDR3 sequence is CASSSQGLAGGRKDEQFF.

This chain uses TRBV21-1 with TRBJ1-2. TRBV21-1 is a pseudogene locus. The CDR3 sequence is 14 residues long. The CDR3 sequence: CASRPRGNSGGYTF.

The CDR3 here is CASSLGWGRSRMNTEAFF. The rearrangement uses TRBV11-2 and TRBJ1-1. The CDR3 covers 18 residues. Germline V lookup: CDR1 SGHAT, CDR2 FQNNGV.

V and J are TRBV20-1 and TRBJ1-1; no DNA is available, so the TRBD1 call from TCRdb remains unchecked. The CDR3 has 16 amino acids. Germline assignment: CDR1 DFQATT and CDR2 SNEGSKA (reference sequence). The CDR3 protein is CSARDPGQGRRREAFF.

Here the CDR3 reads CASSLSGAYNEQFF. The J gene is TRBJ2-1, the V gene TRBV13; absent DNA, TCRdb's TRBD1 call cannot be checked. Germline CDR1 PRHDT, CDR2 FYEKMQ (reference sequence). The CDR3 totals 14 residues.

This chain joins TRBV7-9 and TRBJ2-7; the D gene TCRdb calls, TRBD1, cannot be checked with no DNA. Germline V gene sequence: CDR1 SEHNR, CDR2 FQNEAQ (reference sequence). CDR3 length: 15 amino acids. This CDR3 is CASSLIGTGFYEQYF. Filled out from reference TRBV7-9 and TRBJ2-7, the complete variable domain reads DTGVSQNPRHKITKRGQNVTFRCDPISEHNRLYWYRQTLGQGPEFLTYFQNEAQLEKSRLLSDRFSAERPKGSFSTLEIQRTEQGDSAMYLCASSLIGTGFYEQYFGPGTRLTVT.

This chain uses TRBV6-1 with TRBJ1-1; the TCRdb call, TRBD1, lacks DNA for checking. The CDR3 is 16 residues long. Germline V CDR1 and CDR2: MNHNS, SASEGT. The CDR3 here is CASSLRTGGGRAEAFF.

The V and J genes are TRBV9 and TRBJ2-3; TCRdb calls TRBD2, which cannot be checked without DNA. The CDR3 contains 18 residues. The germline gives CDR1 SGDLS, CDR2 YYNGEE. The CDR3 region is CASTTGHSGGEYADTQYF.

The rearrangement links TRBV20-1 to TRBJ2-1; no DNA is available, so the TRBD2 call from TCRdb remains unchecked. Germline CDR1 and CDR2: DFQATT and SNEGSKA (reference sequence). The CDR3 loop spans 20 amino acids. CDR3 region: CSARVVKRAGPASSYNEQFF.

The J gene is TRBJ2-1, the V gene TRBV11-1; TCRdb proposes TRBD2, but this gene call is untestable without DNA. The CDR3 loop spans 16 amino acids. Germline V CDR1 and CDR2: SGHAT, FQDESV (reference sequence). The CDR3 region is CASSRRALQIYNEQFF.

J is TRBJ2-2 and V is TRBV14; TCRdb proposes TRBD1, but this gene call is untestable without DNA. Germline CDR1 and CDR2: SGHDN and FVKESK. The CDR3 has 17 amino acids. CDR3 protein: CASSQQYGTANTGELFF.

The chain employs TRBV20-1 and TRBJ2-2; the D gene TCRdb calls, TRBD1, cannot be checked with no DNA. Germline V gene data show CDR1 as DFQATT and CDR2 as SNEGSKA (reference sequence). CDR3 size: 14 residues. The CDR3 is CSAGTRLNTGELFF.